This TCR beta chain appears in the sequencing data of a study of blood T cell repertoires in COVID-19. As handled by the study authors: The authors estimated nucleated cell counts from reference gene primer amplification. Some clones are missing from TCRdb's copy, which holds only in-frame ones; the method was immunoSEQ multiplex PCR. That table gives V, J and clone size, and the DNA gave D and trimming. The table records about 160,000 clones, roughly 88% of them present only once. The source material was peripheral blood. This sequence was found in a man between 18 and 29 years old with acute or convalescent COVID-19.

This CDR3 reads CASSRDFWGNQPQHF. As DNA, the CDR3 is TGTGCCAGCAGTCGGGACTTCTGGGGCAATCAGCCCCAGCATTTT. The rearrangement uses TRBV6-5 and TRBJ1-5; D might be TRBD1 (5 bases). Trimming removed 5 bases at V and 2 bases at J, with 13 bases between. The CDR3 spans 15 residues. Per germline, CDR1 MNHEY and CDR2 SVGAGI.